The clone carrying this T cell receptor beta chain was recorded once. No antigen is known for it. These data are taken from a study of cytomegalovirus exposure and HLA in healthy donors. The wider study: Among roughly 180 million T cells, an earlier analysis found 117 million unique TCR beta sequences. General observations from the study: Further analysis was carried out later, and it showed several of the most significant clusters appearing linked to common viral pathogens. Most TCR beta V segments were productive about 90% or about 30% of the time in an earlier analysis.

PCR amplification relied on 60 Vbeta primers (plus 13 Jbeta primers). Methods used by the authors: Later reanalysis found roughly 80 million unique TCR beta chains, some 10 million of them shared. Libraries were prepared by immunoSEQ multiplex PCR; TCRdb keeps only in-frame clonotypes and omits some of them. D and trimming come from the DNA, and the V and J calls and clone size come from that table. The sample comprises 150,000 or so clones, over 70% of which are singletons, and 7% rests with the top ten. CDR3 length: 13 amino acids. CDR1 SNHLY and CDR2 FYNNEI come from the germline V gene. The V and J ends lost 9 bases and 3 bases, in that order; junction bases with no gene match: 1.

Material for sequencing was PBMCs. The chain couples TRBV2 to TRBJ2-3; 12 bases fit TRBD2. This clonotype was obtained from a woman in her thirties or forties in good health and CMV-seropositive. CDR3 bases: TGTGCCAGTGGACTAGCGGGGACAGATACGCAGTATTTT. As protein: CASGLAGTDTQYF.